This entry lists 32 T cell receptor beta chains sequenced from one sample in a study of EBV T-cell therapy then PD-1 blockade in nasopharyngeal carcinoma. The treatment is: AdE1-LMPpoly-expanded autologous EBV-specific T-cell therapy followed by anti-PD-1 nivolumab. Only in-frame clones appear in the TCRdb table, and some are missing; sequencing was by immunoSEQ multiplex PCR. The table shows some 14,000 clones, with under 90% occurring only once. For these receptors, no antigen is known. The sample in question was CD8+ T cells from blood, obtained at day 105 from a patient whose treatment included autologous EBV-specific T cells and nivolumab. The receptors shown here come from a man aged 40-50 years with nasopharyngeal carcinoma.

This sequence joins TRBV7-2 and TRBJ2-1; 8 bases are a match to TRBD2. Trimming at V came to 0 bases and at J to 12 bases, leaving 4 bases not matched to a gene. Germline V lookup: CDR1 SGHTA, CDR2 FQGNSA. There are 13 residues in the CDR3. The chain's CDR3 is CASSLAERGWQFF. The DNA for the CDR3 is TGTGCCAGCAGCTTAGCGGAGCGGGGGTGGCAGTTCTTC.

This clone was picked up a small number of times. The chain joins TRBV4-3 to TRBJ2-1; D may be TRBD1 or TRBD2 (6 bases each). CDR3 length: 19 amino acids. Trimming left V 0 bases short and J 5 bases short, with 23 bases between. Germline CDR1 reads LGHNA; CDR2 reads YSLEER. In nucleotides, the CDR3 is TGCGCCAGCAGCCAAGATGGGGGGCCGGAGCCCCTTTTGGACAATGAGCAGTTCTTC. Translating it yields CASSQDGGPEPLLDNEQFF.

The CDR3 nucleotides are TGCGCCAGTATGACAGGGAACACTGAAGCTTTCTTT. Its protein is CASMTGNTEAFF. The V and J genes are TRBV4-1 and TRBJ1-1; tentatively, D is TRBD1 (6 bases). The CDR3 sequence is 12 residues long. Trimming removed 9 bases at V and 1 base at J, with 9 bases between. CDR1 MGHRA and CDR2 YSYEKL come from the germline V gene.

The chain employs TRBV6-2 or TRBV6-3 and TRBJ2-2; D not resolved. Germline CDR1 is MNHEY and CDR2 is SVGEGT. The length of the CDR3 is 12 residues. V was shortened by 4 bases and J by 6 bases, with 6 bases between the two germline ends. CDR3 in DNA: TGTGCCAGCAGTTGGGTCTCCGGGGAGCTGTTTTTT. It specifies CASSWVSGELFF.

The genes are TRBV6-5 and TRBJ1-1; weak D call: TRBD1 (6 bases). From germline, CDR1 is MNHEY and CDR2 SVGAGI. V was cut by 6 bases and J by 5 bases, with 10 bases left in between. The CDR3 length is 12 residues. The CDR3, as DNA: TGTGCCAGCAGGGAGGGGGGGACTGAAGCTTTCTTT. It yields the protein CASREGGTEAFF.

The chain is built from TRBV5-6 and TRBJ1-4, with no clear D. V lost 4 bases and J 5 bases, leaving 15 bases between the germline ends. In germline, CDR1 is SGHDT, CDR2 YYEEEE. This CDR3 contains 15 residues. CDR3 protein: CASSTEGSGNEKLFF. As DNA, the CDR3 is TGTGCCAGCAGCACCGAAGGGTCGGGGAATGAAAAACTGTTTTTT. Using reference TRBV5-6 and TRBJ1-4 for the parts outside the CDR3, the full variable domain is DAGVTQSPTHLIKTRGQQVTLRCSPKSGHDTVSWYQQALGQGPQFIFQYYEEEERQRGNFPDRFSGHQFPNYSSELNVNALLLGDSALYLCASSTEGSGNEKLFFGSGTQLSVL.

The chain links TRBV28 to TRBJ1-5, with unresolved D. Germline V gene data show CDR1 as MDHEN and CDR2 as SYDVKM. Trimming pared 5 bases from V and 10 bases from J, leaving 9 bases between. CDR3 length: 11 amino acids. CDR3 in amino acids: CASSGNGPQHF. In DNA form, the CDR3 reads TGTGCCAGCAGTGGAAATGGTCCCCAGCATTTT. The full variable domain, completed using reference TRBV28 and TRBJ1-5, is DVKVTQSSRYLVKRTGEKVFLECVQDMDHENMFWYRQDPGLGLRLIYFSYDVKMKEKGDIPEGYSVSREKKERFSLILESASTNQTSMYLCASSGNGPQHFGDGTRLSIL.

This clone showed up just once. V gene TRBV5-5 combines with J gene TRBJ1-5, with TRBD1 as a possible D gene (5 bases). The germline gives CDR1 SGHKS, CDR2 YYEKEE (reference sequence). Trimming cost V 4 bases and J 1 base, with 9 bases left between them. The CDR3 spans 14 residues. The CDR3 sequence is CASSIDSSNQPQHF. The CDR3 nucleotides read TGTGCCAGCAGCATCGACAGCAGCAATCAGCCCCAGCATTTT. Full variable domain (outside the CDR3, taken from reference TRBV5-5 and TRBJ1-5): DAGVTQSPTHLIKTRGQQVTLRCSPISGHKSVSWYQQVLGQGPQFIFQYYEKEERGRGNFPDRFSARQFPNYSSELNVNALLLGDSALYLCASSIDSSNQPQHFGDGTRLSIL.

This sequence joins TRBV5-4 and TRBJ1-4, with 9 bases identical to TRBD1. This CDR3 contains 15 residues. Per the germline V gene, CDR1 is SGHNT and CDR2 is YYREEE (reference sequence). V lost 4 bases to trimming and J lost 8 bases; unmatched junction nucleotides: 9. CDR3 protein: CASSSDRGLEEKLFF. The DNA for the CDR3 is TGTGCCAGCAGCAGCGACAGGGGGTTAGAAGAAAAACTGTTTTTT.

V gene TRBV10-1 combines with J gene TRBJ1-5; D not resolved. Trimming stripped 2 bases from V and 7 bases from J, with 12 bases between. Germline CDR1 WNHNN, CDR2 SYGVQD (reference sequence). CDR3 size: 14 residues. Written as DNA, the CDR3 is TGCGCCAGCAGTGAGGTTGAGGAATACCAGCCCCAGCATTTT. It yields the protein CASSEVEEYQPQHF.

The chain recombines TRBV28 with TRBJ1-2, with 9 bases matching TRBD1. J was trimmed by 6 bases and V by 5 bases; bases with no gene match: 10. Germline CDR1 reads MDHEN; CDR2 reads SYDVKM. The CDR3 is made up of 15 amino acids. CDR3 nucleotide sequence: TGTGCCAGCAGTGCCGTCCGGGACAGGGAGGATGGCTACACCTTC. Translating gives CASSAVRDREDGYTF.

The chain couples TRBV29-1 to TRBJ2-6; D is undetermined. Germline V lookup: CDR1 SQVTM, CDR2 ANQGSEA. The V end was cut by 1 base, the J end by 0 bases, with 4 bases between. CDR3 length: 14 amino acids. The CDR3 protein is CSVEGISGANVLTF. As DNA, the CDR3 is TGCAGCGTTGAAGGAATCTCTGGGGCCAACGTCCTGACTTTC.

CDR3 loop: CASSIVGTANTEAFF. CDR3 DNA: TGTGCCAGTAGTATAGTTGGGACAGCGAACACTGAAGCTTTCTTT. This chain links TRBV19 with TRBJ1-1; TRBD1 agrees at 7 bases. The CDR3 sequence is 15 residues long. V lost 1 base and J lost 1; bases outside the gene matches: 3. CDR1 is LNHDA, CDR2 SQIVND, per germline (reference sequence).

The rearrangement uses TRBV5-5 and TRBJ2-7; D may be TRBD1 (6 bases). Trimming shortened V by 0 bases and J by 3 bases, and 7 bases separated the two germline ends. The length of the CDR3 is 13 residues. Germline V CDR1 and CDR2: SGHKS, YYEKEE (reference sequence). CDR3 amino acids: CASSLGTDYEQYF. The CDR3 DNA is TGTGCCAGCAGCTTGGGGACAGACTACGAGCAGTACTTC.

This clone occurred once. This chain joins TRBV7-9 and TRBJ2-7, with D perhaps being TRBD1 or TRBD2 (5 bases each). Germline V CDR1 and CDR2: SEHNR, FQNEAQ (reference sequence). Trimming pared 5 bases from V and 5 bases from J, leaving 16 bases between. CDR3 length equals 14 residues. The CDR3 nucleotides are TGTGCCAGCAGCCCCCGGGACCTTCGGGACGAGCAGTACTTC. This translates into CASSPRDLRDEQYF.

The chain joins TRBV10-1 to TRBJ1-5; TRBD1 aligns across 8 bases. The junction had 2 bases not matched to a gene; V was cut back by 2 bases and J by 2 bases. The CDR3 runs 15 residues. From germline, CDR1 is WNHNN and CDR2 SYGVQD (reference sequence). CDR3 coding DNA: TGCGCCAGCAGTGAGCAGGGGGCGTGCAATCAGCCCCAGCATTTT. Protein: CASSEQGACNQPQHF.

The CDR3 is CASSQDWRWSSYNEQFF. The CDR3, as DNA: TGTGCCAGCAGCCAAGATTGGCGGTGGAGCTCCTACAATGAGCAGTTCTTC. This chain links TRBV3-1 (or the pseudogene TRBV3-2) with TRBJ2-1; D call uncertain. Trimming took off 0 bases at V and 0 bases at J, with 12 bases between the two ends. Germline V CDR1 and CDR2: LGHDT, YNNKEL (reference sequence). CDR3 length equals 17 residues.

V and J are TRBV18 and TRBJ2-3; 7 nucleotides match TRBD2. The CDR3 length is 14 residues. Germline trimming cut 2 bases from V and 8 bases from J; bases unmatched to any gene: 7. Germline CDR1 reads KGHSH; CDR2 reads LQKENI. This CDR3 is CASSPERGMGTQYF. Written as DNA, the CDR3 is TGTGCCAGCTCACCAGAGCGGGGAATGGGTACGCAGTATTTT.

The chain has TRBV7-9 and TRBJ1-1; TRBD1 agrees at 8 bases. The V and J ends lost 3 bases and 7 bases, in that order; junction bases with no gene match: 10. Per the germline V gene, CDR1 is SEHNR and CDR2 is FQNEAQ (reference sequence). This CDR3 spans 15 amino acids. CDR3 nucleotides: TGTGCCAGCAGCTTCCGGACAGGGACGAACTTTGAAGCTTTCTTT. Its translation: CASSFRTGTNFEAFF.

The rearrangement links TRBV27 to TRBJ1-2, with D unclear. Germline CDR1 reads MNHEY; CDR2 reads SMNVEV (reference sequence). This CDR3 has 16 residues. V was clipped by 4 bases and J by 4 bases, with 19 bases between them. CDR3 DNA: TGTGCCAGCAGTTCAGACTTCCCTGGAATGGGCTATGGCTACACCTTC. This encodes CASSSDFPGMGYGYTF.

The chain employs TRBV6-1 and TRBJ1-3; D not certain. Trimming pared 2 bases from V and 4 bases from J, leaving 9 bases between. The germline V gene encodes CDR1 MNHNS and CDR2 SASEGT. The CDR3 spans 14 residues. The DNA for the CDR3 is TGTGCCAGCAGTGAAATGGGGATCGGAAACACCATATATTTT. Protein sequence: CASSEMGIGNTIYF.

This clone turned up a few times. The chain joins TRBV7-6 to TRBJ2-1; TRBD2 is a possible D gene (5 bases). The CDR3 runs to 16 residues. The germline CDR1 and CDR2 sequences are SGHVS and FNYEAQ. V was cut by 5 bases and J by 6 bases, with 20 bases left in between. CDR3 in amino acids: CASSPRAGAKGNEQFF. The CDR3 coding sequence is TGTGCCAGCAGCCCGCGGGCAGGAGCGAAGGGCAATGAGCAGTTCTTC.

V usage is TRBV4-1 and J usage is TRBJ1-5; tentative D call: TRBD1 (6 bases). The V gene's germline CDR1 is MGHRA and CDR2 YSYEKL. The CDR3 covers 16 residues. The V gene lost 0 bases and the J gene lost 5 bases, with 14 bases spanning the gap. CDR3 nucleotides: TGCGCCAGCAGCCAAGATTTCCGGGGGGCGCATCAGCCCCAGCATTTT. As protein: CASSQDFRGAHQPQHF.

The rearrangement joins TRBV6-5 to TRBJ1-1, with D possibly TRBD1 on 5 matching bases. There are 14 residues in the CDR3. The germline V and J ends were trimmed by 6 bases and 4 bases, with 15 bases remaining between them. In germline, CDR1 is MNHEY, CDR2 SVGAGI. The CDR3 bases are TGTGCCAGCAGCCCAGGGCCGGTCGGCACTGAAGCTTTCTTT. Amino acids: CASSPGPVGTEAFF.

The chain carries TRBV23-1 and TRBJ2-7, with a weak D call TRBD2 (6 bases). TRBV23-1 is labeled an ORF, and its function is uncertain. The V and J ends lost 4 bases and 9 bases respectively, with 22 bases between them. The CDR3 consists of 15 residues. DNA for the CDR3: TGCGCCAGCAGTCGGTTCCCTAAACCACCCGGGGGGCAGTACTTC. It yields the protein CASSRFPKPPGGQYF.

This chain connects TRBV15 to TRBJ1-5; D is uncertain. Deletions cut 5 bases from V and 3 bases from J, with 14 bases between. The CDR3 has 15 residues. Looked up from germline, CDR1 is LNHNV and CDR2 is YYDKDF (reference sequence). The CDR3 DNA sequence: TGTGCCACCAGCTTCCAAGGACTGATCAATCAGCCCCAGCATTTT. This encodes CATSFQGLINQPQHF.

CDR3 sequence (DNA): TGTGCCAGCTCTTGGAGGGTCTGGGGCCAGTACTTC. Encoded protein: CASSWRVWGQYF. The V and J genes are TRBV21-1 and TRBJ2-5; TRBD2 is the table's D call, not checked against the DNA. TRBV21-1 is deemed a pseudogene. This CDR3 is 12 amino acids long.

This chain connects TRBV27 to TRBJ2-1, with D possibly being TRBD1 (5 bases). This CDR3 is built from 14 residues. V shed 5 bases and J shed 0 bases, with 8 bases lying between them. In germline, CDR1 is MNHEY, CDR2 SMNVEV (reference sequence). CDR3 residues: CASSRGGSYNEQFF. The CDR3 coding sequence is TGTGCCAGCAGTAGGGGCGGCTCCTACAATGAGCAGTTCTTC.

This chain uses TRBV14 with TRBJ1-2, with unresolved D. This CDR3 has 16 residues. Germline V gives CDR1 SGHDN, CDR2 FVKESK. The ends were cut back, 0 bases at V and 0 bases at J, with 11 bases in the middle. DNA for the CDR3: TGTGCCAGCAGCCAAGATTCATTAGGGCCTAACTATGGCTACACCTTC. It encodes CASSQDSLGPNYGYTF.

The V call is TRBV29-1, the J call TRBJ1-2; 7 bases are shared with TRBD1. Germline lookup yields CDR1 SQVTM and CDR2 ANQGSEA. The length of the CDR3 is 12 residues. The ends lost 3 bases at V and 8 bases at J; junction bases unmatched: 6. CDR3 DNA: TGCAGCGTTGATACAGGGGTTGGGGGCTACACCTTC. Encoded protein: CSVDTGVGGYTF.

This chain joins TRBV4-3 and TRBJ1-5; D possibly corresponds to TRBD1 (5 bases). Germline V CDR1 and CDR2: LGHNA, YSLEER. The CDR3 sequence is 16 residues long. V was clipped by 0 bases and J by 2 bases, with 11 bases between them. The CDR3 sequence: CASSQEVAGRNQPQHF. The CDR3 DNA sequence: TGCGCCAGCAGCCAAGAGGTAGCAGGGCGCAATCAGCCCCAGCATTTT.

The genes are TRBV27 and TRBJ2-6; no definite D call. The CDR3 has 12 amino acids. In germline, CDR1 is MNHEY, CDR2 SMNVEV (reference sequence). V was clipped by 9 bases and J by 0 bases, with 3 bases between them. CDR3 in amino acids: CARNSGANVLTF. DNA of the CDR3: TGTGCCAGGAACTCTGGGGCCAACGTCCTGACTTTC.